The clone carrying this T cell receptor beta chain occurred a few times. What it binds is unknown. Germline CDR1 reads SEHNR; CDR2 reads FQNEAQ (reference sequence). The CDR3 extends over 14 amino acids. The germline V and J ends were trimmed by 4 bases and 7 bases, with 16 bases remaining between them. This sample was taken from a study of blood T cells in healthy people across ages. The authors ran a second PCR of roughly 6 to 11 cycles using a sample-barcoded 5' primer and a J-beta primer mix. A template-switch adaptor with 12 random nucleotides tagged each cDNA molecule. Each CDR3 protein is one row after TCRdb ran MiXCR on the 5' RACE reads. The sample lists fewer than 750,000 distinct CDR3 sequences, roughly 48% occurring once. Study-level findings and limits: Samples with more naive T cells showed higher observed beta diversity. More naive CD4+ cells and higher diversity were found in long-lived than in aged donors.

In each sample, at least 7 million PBMCs were isolated. The sequenced sample consisted of blood. This receptor was identified in a man aged 80 or over in good health. This rearrangement joins TRBV7-9 to TRBJ1-2; D possibly corresponds to TRBD1 (6 bases). The CDR3 region is CASSSGGGSVGYTF. DNA for the CDR3: TGTGCCAGCAGCTCCGGCGGGGGCTCGGTTGGCTACACCTTC.